The next 24 T cell receptor beta chains were all read from a single sample in a study of T cells in Graves' hyperthyroidism and ophthalmopathy. Researchers took RNA transcripts and amplified the TCR beta CDR3 regions from them. The study used the HTBI primer set for a first-round RT-PCR of the TCR CDR3. Each CDR3 protein is one row after TCRdb ran MiXCR on the multiplex PCR reads. The sample records about 480,000 distinct CDR3 sequences, under 15% being singletons. Specimen: blood. The receptor source for this set is a woman aged 18-29 years with Graves' hyperthyroidism.

This clonotype was recorded at least ten times. The chain recombines TRBV10-2 with TRBJ1-1; weak D call: TRBD1 (6 bases). The ends were cut back, 6 bases at V and 3 bases at J, with 11 bases in the middle. The CDR3 consists of 13 residues. Germline V gene data show CDR1 as WSHSY and CDR2 as SAAADI. Here the CDR3 DNA reads TGCGCCAGCAGGGACAGCCTGCACACTGAAGCTTTCTTT. Its translation is CASRDSLHTEAFF.

In its sample, this clonotype was seen many times. Here the CDR3 reads CASSLAIGTEAFF. CDR3 nucleotides: TGTGCCAGCAGCTTAGCGATTGGCACTGAAGCTTTCTTT. J is TRBJ1-1 and V is TRBV7-8; no clear D. This CDR3 spans 13 amino acids. The germline CDR1 and CDR2 sequences are SGHVS and FQNEAQ. Trimming took off 0 bases at V and 4 bases at J, with 6 bases between the two ends. Complete variable domain (other parts from reference TRBV7-8 and TRBJ1-1): GAGVSQSPRYKVAKRGQDVALRCDPISGHVSLFWYQQALGQGPEFLTYFQNEAQLDKSGLPSDRFFAERPEGSVSTLKIQRTQQEDSAVYLCASSLAIGTEAFFGQGTRLTVV.

The V and J genes are TRBV15 and TRBJ1-5; maybe TRBD1 (5 bases). V was clipped by 0 bases and J by 7 bases, with 7 bases between them. The CDR3 length is 13 residues. The V gene's germline CDR1 is LNHNV and CDR2 YYDKDF (reference sequence). CDR3 sequence reads: CATSREGEQPQHF. Written as DNA, the CDR3 is TGTGCCACCAGCAGAGAGGGGGAACAGCCCCAGCATTTT.

The gene calls are TRBV9 and TRBJ2-2, with D possibly being TRBD1 or TRBD2 (5 bases each). The V gene's germline CDR1 is SGDLS and CDR2 YYNGEE. V lost 4 bases and J 7 bases, leaving 14 bases between the germline ends. The CDR3 has 14 residues. The CDR3 nucleotides are TGTGCCAGCAGCTCCCACGGGACGCTCGGGGAGCTGTTTTTT. It specifies CASSSHGTLGELFF.

This clonotype has ten or more counts. This chain uses TRBV29-1 with TRBJ1-1, with D hard to call. CDR3 length: 10 amino acids. With 6 bases removed from V and 7 bases from J, the gap between germline ends came to 9 bases. Germline assignment: CDR1 SQVTM and CDR2 ANQGSEA. The DNA of the CDR3 is TGCAGCGTCCTTCTGCGTGAAGCTTTCTTT. Its protein product is CSVLLREAFF.

This clonotype was counted a few times. The rearrangement joins TRBV24-1 to TRBJ2-1; D is undetermined. The V end was cut by 9 bases, the J end by 4 bases, with 12 bases between. Germline V gene sequence: CDR1 KGHDR, CDR2 SFDVKD. The CDR3 covers 13 residues. CDR3 coding DNA: TGTGCCACCTCTCTGGGTGAGTACAATGAGCAGTTCTTC. This gives the protein CATSLGEYNEQFF.

This clonotype was detected only a few times. V is TRBV29-1 and J is TRBJ2-1, with TRBD1 as a possible D gene (6 bases). The CDR3 spans 13 residues. Looked up from germline, CDR1 is SQVTM and CDR2 is ANQGSEA. The ends were cut back, 3 bases at V and 8 bases at J, with 14 bases in the middle. CDR3 bases: TGCAGCGTTGATTCACAGGGCTTAGATGAGCAGTTCTTC. Protein: CSVDSQGLDEQFF.

This clonotype was seen many times. The rearrangement joins TRBV20-1 to TRBJ2-5, with D hard to call. Germline CDR1 DFQATT, CDR2 SNEGSKA (reference sequence). The CDR3 covers 12 residues. CDR3 protein: CTADGNQETQYF. DNA for the CDR3: TGCACCGCAGACGGAAATCAAGAGACCCAGTACTTC.

In its sample, this clonotype was seen many times. The V and J genes are TRBV30 and TRBJ2-2; possibly TRBD1 for D (6 bases). V lost 5 bases to trimming and J lost 2 bases, with 9 bases between them. Germline V gene data show CDR1 as GTSNPN and CDR2 as SVGIG (reference sequence). The CDR3 covers 13 residues. The CDR3 protein is CAWGGLNTGELFF. CDR3 coding DNA: TGTGCCTGGGGGGGCCTAAACACCGGGGAGCTGTTTTTT.

This sequence joins TRBV11-3 and TRBJ2-1, with TRBD1 matching over 7 bases. J gave up 7 bases and V 6 bases, and 15 bases lay outside the gene matches. The CDR3 has 16 residues. Germline-derived CDR1 and CDR2 are SGHNT and YENEEA. The DNA for the CDR3 is TGTGCCAGCAGACCAATTGACAGGGTTTTGTATAATGAGCAGTTCTTC. Amino acid sequence: CASRPIDRVLYNEQFF.

This clonotype was detected ten times or more. This rearrangement joins TRBV10-3 to TRBJ1-1; D uncertain. The CDR3 spans 16 residues. Trimming removed 0 bases from V and 11 bases from J, with 22 bases in between. Per the germline V gene, CDR1 is ENHRY and CDR2 is SYGVKD. As DNA, the CDR3 is TGTGCCATCAGTGAGTCGACTTTGGATTTAAGTTCCCCGGCTTTCTTT. Its translation: CAISESTLDLSSPAFF.

The sample holds many counts of this clonotype. This rearrangement joins TRBV11-3 to TRBJ1-1; TRBD1 is a possible D gene (6 bases). V gave up 5 bases and J gave up 8 bases, with 18 bases separating them. Germline lookup yields CDR1 SGHNT and CDR2 YENEEA. This CDR3 has 14 amino acids. Here the CDR3 reads CASSAGQTRPEAFF. CDR3 nucleotide sequence: TGTGCCAGCAGCGCCGGACAGACGCGCCCAGAAGCTTTCTTT.

This clonotype was seen at least ten times. The chain combines TRBV12-5 with TRBJ1-5, with D possibly matching TRBD1 (6 bases). Trimming shortened V by 2 bases and J by 3 bases, and 14 bases separated the two germline ends. The CDR3 is made up of 16 amino acids. The germline V gene encodes CDR1 LGHNT and CDR2 FRNRAP. CDR3 in amino acids: CASGLLQGYANQPQHF. CDR3 nucleotide sequence: TGTGCTAGTGGTTTGCTCCAGGGGTATGCCAATCAGCCCCAGCATTTT.

This clonotype was recorded many times. The chain uses TRBV29-1 and TRBJ2-1, with TRBD2 matching 10 bases. V was pared by 6 bases and J by 7 bases, with 15 bases of the junction left unmatched. The germline CDR1 and CDR2 sequences are SQVTM and ANQGSEA. This CDR3 has 16 residues. The CDR3 region is CSVPNLSGRAWNEQFF. The CDR3 region has the DNA TGCAGCGTCCCCAACCTGAGCGGGAGGGCCTGGAATGAGCAGTTCTTC.

This clonotype was recorded many times. The V and J genes are TRBV19 and TRBJ2-3; TRBD2 agrees at 8 bases. The CDR3 spans 17 residues. The V segment lost 3 bases and the J segment 0 bases; nucleotides outside the gene matches: 8. Germline V lookup: CDR1 LNHDA, CDR2 SQIVND (reference sequence). The DNA for the CDR3 is TGTGCCAGTAGTATCCCGCAACTAGCGGCTAGCACAGATACGCAGTATTTT. Its protein is CASSIPQLAASTDTQYF.

This clonotype was recorded at least ten times. The genes are TRBV6-5 and TRBJ2-1; possibly TRBD1 or TRBD2 for D (5 bases each). Trimming pared 2 bases from V and 8 bases from J, leaving 10 bases between. CDR3 length equals 13 residues. Per germline, CDR1 MNHEY and CDR2 SVGAGI. The CDR3 DNA follows: TGTGCCAGCAGTTACGGGACGGGCGATGAGCAGTTCTTC. Translating gives CASSYGTGDEQFF.

There are a few counts of this clonotype. The rearrangement joins TRBV14 to TRBJ2-7; D gene uncertain. Germline V lookup: CDR1 SGHDN, CDR2 FVKESK. The CDR3 sequence is 13 residues long. The V gene lost 6 bases and the J gene lost 2 bases, with 11 bases spanning the gap. The CDR3 is CASRPSGTYEQYF. CDR3 DNA: TGTGCCAGCAGACCCTCAGGAACCTACGAGCAGTACTTC.

This clonotype was recorded many times. The chain links TRBV9 to TRBJ1-2, with a possible D match to TRBD1 (6 bases). The CDR3 runs to 14 residues. Germline lookup yields CDR1 SGDLS and CDR2 YYNGEE. Between the trimmed V and J ends, which lost 0 bases and 4 bases, there was a span of 10 bases. The CDR3 DNA follows: TGTGCCAGCAGCGTAGACAGGGAACCCTATGGCTACACCTTC. As protein: CASSVDREPYGYTF.

This clonotype was seen ten or more times. This CDR3 is CASMPASATNEKLFF. The CDR3 DNA reads as TGTGCCAGCATGCCCGCAAGCGCAACTAATGAAAAACTGTTTTTT. This chain uses TRBV6-1 with TRBJ1-4; D not resolved. CDR3 length equals 15 residues. Deletions cut 7 bases from V and 0 bases from J, with 12 bases between. The V gene's germline CDR1 is MNHNS and CDR2 SASEGT.

Many counts were recorded for this clonotype. The J gene is TRBJ2-3, the V gene TRBV7-2; D is tentatively TRBD1 or TRBD2 (7 bases each). The CDR3 is 16 amino acids. V was shortened by 5 bases and J by 2 bases, with 17 bases between the two germline ends. Germline V gives CDR1 SGHTA, CDR2 FQGNSA. This CDR3 reads CASSPGGGVPTDTQYF. DNA of the CDR3: TGTGCCAGCAGCCCAGGGGGAGGGGTCCCCACAGATACGCAGTATTTT.

In its sample, this clonotype was seen a few times. The chain links TRBV10-3 to TRBJ1-1; TRBD1 is a possible D gene (5 bases). Between the trimmed V and J ends, which lost 3 bases and 0 bases, there was a span of 8 bases. CDR3 length equals 14 residues. Germline V lookup: CDR1 ENHRY, CDR2 SYGVKD. The CDR3: CAISDEGLNTEAFF. The DNA for the CDR3 is TGTGCCATCAGTGATGAGGGGCTGAACACTGAAGCTTTCTTT.

The V call is TRBV29-1, the J call TRBJ2-1; D is uncertain. Looked up from germline, CDR1 is SQVTM and CDR2 is ANQGSEA. The CDR3 is 11 amino acids. The V end was cut by 3 bases, the J end by 8 bases, with 8 bases between. DNA for the CDR3: TGCAGCGTTGAGTGGATCGATGAGCAGTTCTTC. It specifies CSVEWIDEQFF.

V and J are TRBV20-1 and TRBJ2-3, with D perhaps matching TRBD2 (5 bases). The V end lost 7 bases, the J end lost 0 bases, and 14 bases lay between the germline ends. CDR1 and CDR2 from the germline V gene are DFQATT and SNEGSKA (reference sequence). The CDR3 runs to 14 residues. The CDR3 region has the DNA TGCAGTGTCCCGAGCGGAACTAGCACAGATACGCAGTATTTT. Amino acid sequence: CSVPSGTSTDTQYF.

This clonotype was seen a few times. The V call is TRBV27, the J call TRBJ2-2, with 13 bases that match TRBD2. This CDR3 is 14 amino acids long. Germline CDR1 is MNHEY and CDR2 is SMNVEV (reference sequence). V lost 10 bases to trimming and J lost 7 bases; unmatched junction nucleotides: 6. The CDR3 loop is CATGLAGAGGELFF. CDR3 sequence (DNA): TGTGCCACAGGACTAGCGGGAGCCGGCGGGGAGCTGTTTTTT.